A selection of T cell receptor beta chains follows, all from one sample in a study of long-term antiretroviral therapy in people with HIV. The table came from immunoSEQ multiplex PCR; TCRdb's copy has only in-frame clones and leaves some out. The sample has tens of thousands of clones; around 79% are singletons. Sequences were derived from unsorted PBMCs, sampled 1.1 years before starting antiretroviral therapy. The receptors were sampled from a woman aged 25 to 45 with HIV. Both conserved end residues are trimmed from each CDR3. The order of the fields is CDR3 protein, V gene, CDR3 length.

ASSRRDRSSYNSPLH	TRBV5-6	15
ASSPPGTPSGAEAF	TRBV18	14
ASSNGQLQETQY	TRBV2	12
ASSLGQTSDYGYT	TRBV5-1	13
ASRLTSGGFLETQY	TRBV10-2	14
AISGGQGHTEAF	TRBV10-3	12
ASRILGQGNQPQH	TRBV2	13
ASSPGQGGGAF	TRBV7-9	11
SVEDRRTEAF	TRBV29-1	10
ASREGVGLAGGKSYNEQF	TRBV10-1	18
ASSLGSSSPNQPQH	TRBV5-5	14
ASSYTPGVGYGYT	TRBV6-5	13
ASTTGGGGAVETQY	TRBV5-5	14
ASSVVEVETQY	TRBV9	11
VRSFYEGQGSSPLH	TRBV7-5	14
ASSLGGWNTEAF	TRBV7-9	12
ASSQDSPGNTIY	TRBV4-1	12
AISESAGGRAF	TRBV10-3	11
ASSLVSGGYQETQY	TRBV5-1	14
ASSLGDRGNSPLH	TRBV7-3	13
ASGLFENSPLH	TRBV12-5	11